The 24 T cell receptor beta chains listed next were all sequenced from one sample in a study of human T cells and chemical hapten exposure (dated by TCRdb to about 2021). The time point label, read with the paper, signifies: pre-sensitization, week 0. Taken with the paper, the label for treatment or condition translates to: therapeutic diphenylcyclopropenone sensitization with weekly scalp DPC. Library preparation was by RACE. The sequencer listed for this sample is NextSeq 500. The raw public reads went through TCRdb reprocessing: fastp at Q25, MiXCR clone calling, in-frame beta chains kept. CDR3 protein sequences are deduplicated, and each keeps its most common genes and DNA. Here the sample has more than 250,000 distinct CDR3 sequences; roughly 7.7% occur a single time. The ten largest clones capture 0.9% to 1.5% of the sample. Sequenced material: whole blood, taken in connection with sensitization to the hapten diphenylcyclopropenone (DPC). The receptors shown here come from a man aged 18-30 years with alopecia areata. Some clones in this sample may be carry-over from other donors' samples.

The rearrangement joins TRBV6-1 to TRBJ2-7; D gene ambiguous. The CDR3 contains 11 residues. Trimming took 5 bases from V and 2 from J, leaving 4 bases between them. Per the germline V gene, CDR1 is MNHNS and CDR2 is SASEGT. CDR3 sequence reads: CASSSPYEQYV. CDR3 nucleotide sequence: TGTGCCAGCAGTTCTCCCTACGAGCAGTACGTC.

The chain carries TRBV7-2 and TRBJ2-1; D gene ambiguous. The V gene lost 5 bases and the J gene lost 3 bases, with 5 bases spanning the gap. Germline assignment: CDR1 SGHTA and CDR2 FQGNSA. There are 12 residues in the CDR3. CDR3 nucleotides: TGTGCCAGCAGCCCGTACTACAATGAGCAGTTCTTC. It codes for CASSPYYNEQFF.

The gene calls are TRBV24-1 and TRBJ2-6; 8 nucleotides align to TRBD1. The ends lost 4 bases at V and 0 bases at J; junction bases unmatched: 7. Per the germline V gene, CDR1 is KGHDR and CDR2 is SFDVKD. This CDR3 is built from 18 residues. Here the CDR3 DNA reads TGTGCCACCAGTGACCGAGGACAGGGCCTCTCTGGGGCCAACGTCCTGACTTTC. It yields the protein CATSDRGQGLSGANVLTF.

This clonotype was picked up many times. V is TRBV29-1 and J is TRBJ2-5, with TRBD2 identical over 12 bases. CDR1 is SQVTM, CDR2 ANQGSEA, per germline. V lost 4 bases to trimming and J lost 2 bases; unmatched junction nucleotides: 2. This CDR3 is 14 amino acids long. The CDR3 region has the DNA TGCAGCGTTGGCCTAGCGGGGGGGCAAGAGACCCAGTACTTC. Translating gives CSVGLAGGQETQYF.

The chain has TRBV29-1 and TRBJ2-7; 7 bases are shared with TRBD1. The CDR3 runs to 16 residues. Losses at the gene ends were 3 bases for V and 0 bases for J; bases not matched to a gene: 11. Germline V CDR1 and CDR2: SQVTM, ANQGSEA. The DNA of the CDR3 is TGCAGCGTTGACAGCGGTTTGGCAGGGGGCTCCTACGAGCAGTACTTC. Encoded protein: CSVDSGLAGGSYEQYF.

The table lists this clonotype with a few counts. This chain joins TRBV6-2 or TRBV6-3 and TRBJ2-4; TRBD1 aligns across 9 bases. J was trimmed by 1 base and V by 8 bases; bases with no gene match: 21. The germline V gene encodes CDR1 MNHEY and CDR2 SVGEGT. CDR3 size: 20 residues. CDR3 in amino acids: CASAERDRARRRSAKNIQYF. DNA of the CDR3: TGTGCCAGCGCTGAAAGGGACAGGGCTCGGCGGAGGTCCGCCAAAAACATTCAGTACTTC.

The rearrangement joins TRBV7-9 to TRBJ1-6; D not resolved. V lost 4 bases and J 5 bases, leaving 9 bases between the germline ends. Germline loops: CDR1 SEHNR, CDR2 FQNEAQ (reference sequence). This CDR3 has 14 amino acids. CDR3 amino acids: CASSSESHNSPLHF. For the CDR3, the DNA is TGTGCCAGCAGCTCCGAGAGCCATAATTCACCCCTCCACTTT.

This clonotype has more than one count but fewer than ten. The CDR3 nucleotides are TGTGCCAGCATCATGCCGGGGTACACTGAAGCTTTCTTT. Amino acid sequence: CASIMPGYTEAFF. The rearrangement links TRBV7-9 to TRBJ1-1, with D unresolved. Germline values: CDR1 SEHNR, CDR2 FQNEAQ (reference sequence). This CDR3 region has 13 residues. V lost 7 bases, J lost 3 bases, and 12 bases lay in between.

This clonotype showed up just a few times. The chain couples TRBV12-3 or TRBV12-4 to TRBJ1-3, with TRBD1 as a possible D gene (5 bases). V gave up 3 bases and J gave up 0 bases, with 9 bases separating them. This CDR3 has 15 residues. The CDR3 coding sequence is TGTGCCAGCAGTTTCGACAGCTCCTCTGGAAACACCATATATTTT. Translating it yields CASSFDSSSGNTIYF.

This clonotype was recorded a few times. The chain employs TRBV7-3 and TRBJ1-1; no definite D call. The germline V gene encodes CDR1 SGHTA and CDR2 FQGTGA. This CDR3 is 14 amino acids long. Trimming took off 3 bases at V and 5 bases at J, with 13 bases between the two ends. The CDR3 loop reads CASSLDGSKTEAFF. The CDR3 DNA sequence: TGTGCCAGCAGCTTGGACGGGTCGAAAACTGAAGCTTTCTTT.

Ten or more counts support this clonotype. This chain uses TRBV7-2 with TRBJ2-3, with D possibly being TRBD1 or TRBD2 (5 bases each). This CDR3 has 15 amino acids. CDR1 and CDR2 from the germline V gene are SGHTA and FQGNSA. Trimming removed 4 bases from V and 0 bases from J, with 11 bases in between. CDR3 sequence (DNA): TGTGCCAGCAGCTCCGGGACCCAGAGCACAGATACGCAGTATTTT. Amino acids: CASSSGTQSTDTQYF.

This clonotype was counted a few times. As DNA, the CDR3 is TGCGCCAGCAGCCAAGTCTCAGGGGACTATGGCTACACCTTC. This gives the protein CASSQVSGDYGYTF. The chain joins TRBV4-1 to TRBJ1-2; D perhaps matches TRBD1 (6 bases). Germline V lookup: CDR1 MGHRA, CDR2 YSYEKL. This CDR3 is 14 amino acids long. V was clipped by 1 base and J by 3 bases, with 9 bases between them.

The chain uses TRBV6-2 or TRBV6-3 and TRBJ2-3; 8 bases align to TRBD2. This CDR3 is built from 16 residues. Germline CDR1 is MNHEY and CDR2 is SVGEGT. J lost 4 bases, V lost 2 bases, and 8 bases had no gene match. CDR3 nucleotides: TGTGCCAGCAGTTACGAACCGGGGGGGCGGTCAGATACGCAGTATTTT. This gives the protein CASSYEPGGRSDTQYF.

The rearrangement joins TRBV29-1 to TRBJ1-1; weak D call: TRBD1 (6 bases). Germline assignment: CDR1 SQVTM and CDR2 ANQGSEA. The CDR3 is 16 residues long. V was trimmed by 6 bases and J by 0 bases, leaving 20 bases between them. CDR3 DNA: TGCAGCGTCGGACCTCAGGACAGACTCATGAACACTGAAGCTTTCTTT. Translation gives CSVGPQDRLMNTEAFF. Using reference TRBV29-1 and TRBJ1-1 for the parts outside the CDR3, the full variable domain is SAVISQKPSRDICQRGTSLTIQCQVDSQVTMMFWYRQQPGQSLTLIATANQGSEATYESGFVIDKFPISRPNLTFSTLTVSNMSPEDSSIYLCSVGPQDRLMNTEAFFGQGTRLTVV.

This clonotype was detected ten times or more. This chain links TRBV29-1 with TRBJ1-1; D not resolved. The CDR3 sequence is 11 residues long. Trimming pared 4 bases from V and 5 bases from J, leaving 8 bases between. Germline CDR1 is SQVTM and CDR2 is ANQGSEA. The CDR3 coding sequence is TGCAGCGTTGTTATGGTAACTGAAGCTTTCTTT. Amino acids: CSVVMVTEAFF. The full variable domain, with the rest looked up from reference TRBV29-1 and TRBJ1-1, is SAVISQKPSRDICQRGTSLTIQCQVDSQVTMMFWYRQQPGQSLTLIATANQGSEATYESGFVIDKFPISRPNLTFSTLTVSNMSPEDSSIYLCSVVMVTEAFFGQGTRLTVV.

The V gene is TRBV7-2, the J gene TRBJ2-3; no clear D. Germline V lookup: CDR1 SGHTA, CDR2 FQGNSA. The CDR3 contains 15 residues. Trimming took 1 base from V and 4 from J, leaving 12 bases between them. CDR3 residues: CASSLDGGAADTQYF. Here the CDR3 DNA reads TGTGCCAGCAGCTTAGACGGCGGCGCAGCAGATACGCAGTATTTT.

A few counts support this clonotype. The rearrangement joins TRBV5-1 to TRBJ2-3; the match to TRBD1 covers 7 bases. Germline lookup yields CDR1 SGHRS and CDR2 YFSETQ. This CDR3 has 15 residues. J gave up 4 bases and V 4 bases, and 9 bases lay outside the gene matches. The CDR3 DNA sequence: TGCGCCAGCAGCCTGGAGCAGGGGGTCGCAGATACGCAGTATTTT. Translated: CASSLEQGVADTQYF.

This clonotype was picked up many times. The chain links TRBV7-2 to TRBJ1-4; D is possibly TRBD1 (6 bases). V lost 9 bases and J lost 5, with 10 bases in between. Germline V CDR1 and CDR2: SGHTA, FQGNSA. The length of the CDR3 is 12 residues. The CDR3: CASGGPNEKLFF. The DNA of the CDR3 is TGTGCCAGTGGGGGGCCGAATGAAAAACTGTTTTTT.

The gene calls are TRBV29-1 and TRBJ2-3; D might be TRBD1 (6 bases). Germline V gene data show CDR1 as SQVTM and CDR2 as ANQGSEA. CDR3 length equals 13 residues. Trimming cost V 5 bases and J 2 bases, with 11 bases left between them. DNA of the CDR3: TGCAGCGTTTGGACAGTATCCACAGATACGCAGTATTTT. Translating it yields CSVWTVSTDTQYF.

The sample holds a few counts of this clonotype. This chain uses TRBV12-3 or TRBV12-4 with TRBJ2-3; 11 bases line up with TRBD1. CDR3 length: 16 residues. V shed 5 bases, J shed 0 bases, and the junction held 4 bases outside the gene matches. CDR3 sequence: CASSVGQGASTDTQYF. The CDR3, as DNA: TGTGCCAGCAGTGTCGGACAGGGGGCGAGCACAGATACGCAGTATTTT.

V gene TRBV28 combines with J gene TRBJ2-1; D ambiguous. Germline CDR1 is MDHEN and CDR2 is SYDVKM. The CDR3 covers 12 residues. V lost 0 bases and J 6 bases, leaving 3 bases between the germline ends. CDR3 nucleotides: TGTGCCAGCAGTTTATGGCCCAATGAGCAGTTCTTC. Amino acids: CASSLWPNEQFF.

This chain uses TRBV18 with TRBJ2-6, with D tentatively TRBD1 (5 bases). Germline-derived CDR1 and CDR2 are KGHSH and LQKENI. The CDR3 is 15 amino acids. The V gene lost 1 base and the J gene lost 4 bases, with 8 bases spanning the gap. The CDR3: CASSPRTKGANVLTF. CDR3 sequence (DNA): TGTGCCAGCTCACCACGGACAAAGGGGGCCAACGTCCTGACTTTC.

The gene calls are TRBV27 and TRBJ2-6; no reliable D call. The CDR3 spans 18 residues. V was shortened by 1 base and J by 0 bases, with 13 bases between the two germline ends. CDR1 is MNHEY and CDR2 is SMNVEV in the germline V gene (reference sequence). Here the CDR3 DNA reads TGTGCCAGCAGTTTATTGGTCAGGAGCAGCTCTGGGGCCAACGTCCTGACTTTC. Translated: CASSLLVRSSSGANVLTF.

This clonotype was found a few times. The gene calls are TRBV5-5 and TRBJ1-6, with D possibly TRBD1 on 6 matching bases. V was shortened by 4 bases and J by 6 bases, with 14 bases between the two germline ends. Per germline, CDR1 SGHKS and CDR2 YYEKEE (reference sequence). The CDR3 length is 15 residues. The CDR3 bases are TGTGCCAGCAGCCATCACAGGGATCGTAATTCACCCCTCCACTTT. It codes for CASSHHRDRNSPLHF.